The 7 T cell receptor beta chains below were found in one sample sequenced in a study of cytomegalovirus exposure and HLA in healthy donors. The PCR employed 60 Vbeta primers together with 13 Jbeta primers. Using immunoSEQ multiplex PCR, the repertoire was profiled, and TCRdb retains in-frame clones only, with some absent. The data show about 190,000 clones, with roughly 75% seen just once and more than 4.5% held by the top ten. Specimen: PBMCs. These receptors originate from a man in his thirties or forties in good health and CMV-seropositive.

J is TRBJ1-5 and V is TRBV7-9; TRBD1 is a possible D gene (5 bases). Trimming removed 5 bases at V and 5 bases at J, with 13 bases between. CDR1 SEHNR and CDR2 FQNEAQ come from the germline V gene (reference sequence). This CDR3 has 14 amino acids. DNA of the CDR3: TGTGCCAGCAGCCCAACGGGGGAACATCAGCCCCAGCATTTT. Protein sequence: CASSPTGEHQPQHF. Full variable domain (remainder filled in from reference TRBV7-9 and TRBJ1-5): DTGVSQNPRHKITKRGQNVTFRCDPISEHNRLYWYRQTLGQGPEFLTYFQNEAQLEKSRLLSDRFSAERPKGSFSTLEIQRTEQGDSAMYLCASSPTGEHQPQHFGDGTRLSIL.

The chain has TRBV6-5 and TRBJ1-2; D possibly corresponds to TRBD1 (6 bases). Germline assignment: CDR1 MNHEY and CDR2 SVGAGI. CDR3 length: 13 amino acids. Deletions cut 5 bases from V and 2 bases from J, with 9 bases between. CDR3 in amino acids: CASSRTVNYGYTF. In nucleotides, the CDR3 is TGTGCCAGCAGTCGGACAGTGAACTATGGCTACACCTTC.

The rearrangement uses TRBV6-1 and TRBJ2-7; a weak D match, TRBD1 (7 bases). CDR3 length equals 15 residues. The V and J ends lost 6 bases and 3 bases respectively, with 18 bases between them. The germline V gene has CDR1 MNHNS and CDR2 SASEGT. The CDR3 nucleotides read TGTGCCAGCAGCGACAGGGCGGGATATAACTACGAGCAGTACTTC. Its protein product is CASSDRAGYNYEQYF.

The V gene is TRBV5-1, the J gene TRBJ2-1, with a tentative D call TRBD1 (6 bases). The CDR3 consists of 15 residues. V lost 0 bases and J 12 bases, leaving 19 bases between the germline ends. Germline V lookup: CDR1 SGHRS, CDR2 YFSETQ. CDR3 protein: CASSLASLGAYVQFF. CDR3 bases: TGCGCCAGCAGCTTGGCTAGCCTGGGGGCCTATGTGCAGTTCTTC. Drawing the rest from reference TRBV5-1 and TRBJ2-1, the complete variable domain is KAGVTQTPRYLIKTRGQQVTLSCSPISGHRSVSWYQQTPGQGLQFLFEYFSETQRNKGNFPGRFSGRQFSNSRSEMNVSTLELGDSALYLCASSLASLGAYVQFFGPGTRLTVL.

This clone was seen a single time. This chain uses TRBV30 with TRBJ2-3; 11 bases are shared with TRBD2. Losses at the gene ends were 3 bases for V and 8 bases for J; bases not matched to a gene: 10. The germline CDR1 and CDR2 sequences are GTSNPN and SVGIG (reference sequence). CDR3 size: 15 residues. The CDR3 DNA reads as TGTGCCTGGAGCCGGGATAGCGGGGGGGCAGCTACGCAGTATTTT. As protein: CAWSRDSGGAATQYF.

The chain is built from TRBV5-4 and TRBJ2-1; 7 bases match TRBD2. V lost 6 bases to trimming and J lost 4 bases; unmatched junction nucleotides: 13. The CDR3 runs to 16 residues. In germline, CDR1 is SGHNT, CDR2 YYREEE (reference sequence). In DNA form, the CDR3 reads TGTGCCAGCAAAGAAACCCTAGCGGATAATTACAATGAGCAGTTCTTC. Its translation is CASKETLADNYNEQFF.

The DNA for the CDR3 is TGTGCCAGTAGTATTGGGACAGGGGCAGGCGAGCAGTACTTC. Protein sequence: CASSIGTGAGEQYF. V is TRBV19 and J is TRBJ2-7; 10 positions agree with TRBD1. Trimming removed 3 bases from V and 6 bases from J; junction bases left unmatched: 5. The germline V gene has CDR1 LNHDA and CDR2 SQIVND (reference sequence). The CDR3 is 14 amino acids.